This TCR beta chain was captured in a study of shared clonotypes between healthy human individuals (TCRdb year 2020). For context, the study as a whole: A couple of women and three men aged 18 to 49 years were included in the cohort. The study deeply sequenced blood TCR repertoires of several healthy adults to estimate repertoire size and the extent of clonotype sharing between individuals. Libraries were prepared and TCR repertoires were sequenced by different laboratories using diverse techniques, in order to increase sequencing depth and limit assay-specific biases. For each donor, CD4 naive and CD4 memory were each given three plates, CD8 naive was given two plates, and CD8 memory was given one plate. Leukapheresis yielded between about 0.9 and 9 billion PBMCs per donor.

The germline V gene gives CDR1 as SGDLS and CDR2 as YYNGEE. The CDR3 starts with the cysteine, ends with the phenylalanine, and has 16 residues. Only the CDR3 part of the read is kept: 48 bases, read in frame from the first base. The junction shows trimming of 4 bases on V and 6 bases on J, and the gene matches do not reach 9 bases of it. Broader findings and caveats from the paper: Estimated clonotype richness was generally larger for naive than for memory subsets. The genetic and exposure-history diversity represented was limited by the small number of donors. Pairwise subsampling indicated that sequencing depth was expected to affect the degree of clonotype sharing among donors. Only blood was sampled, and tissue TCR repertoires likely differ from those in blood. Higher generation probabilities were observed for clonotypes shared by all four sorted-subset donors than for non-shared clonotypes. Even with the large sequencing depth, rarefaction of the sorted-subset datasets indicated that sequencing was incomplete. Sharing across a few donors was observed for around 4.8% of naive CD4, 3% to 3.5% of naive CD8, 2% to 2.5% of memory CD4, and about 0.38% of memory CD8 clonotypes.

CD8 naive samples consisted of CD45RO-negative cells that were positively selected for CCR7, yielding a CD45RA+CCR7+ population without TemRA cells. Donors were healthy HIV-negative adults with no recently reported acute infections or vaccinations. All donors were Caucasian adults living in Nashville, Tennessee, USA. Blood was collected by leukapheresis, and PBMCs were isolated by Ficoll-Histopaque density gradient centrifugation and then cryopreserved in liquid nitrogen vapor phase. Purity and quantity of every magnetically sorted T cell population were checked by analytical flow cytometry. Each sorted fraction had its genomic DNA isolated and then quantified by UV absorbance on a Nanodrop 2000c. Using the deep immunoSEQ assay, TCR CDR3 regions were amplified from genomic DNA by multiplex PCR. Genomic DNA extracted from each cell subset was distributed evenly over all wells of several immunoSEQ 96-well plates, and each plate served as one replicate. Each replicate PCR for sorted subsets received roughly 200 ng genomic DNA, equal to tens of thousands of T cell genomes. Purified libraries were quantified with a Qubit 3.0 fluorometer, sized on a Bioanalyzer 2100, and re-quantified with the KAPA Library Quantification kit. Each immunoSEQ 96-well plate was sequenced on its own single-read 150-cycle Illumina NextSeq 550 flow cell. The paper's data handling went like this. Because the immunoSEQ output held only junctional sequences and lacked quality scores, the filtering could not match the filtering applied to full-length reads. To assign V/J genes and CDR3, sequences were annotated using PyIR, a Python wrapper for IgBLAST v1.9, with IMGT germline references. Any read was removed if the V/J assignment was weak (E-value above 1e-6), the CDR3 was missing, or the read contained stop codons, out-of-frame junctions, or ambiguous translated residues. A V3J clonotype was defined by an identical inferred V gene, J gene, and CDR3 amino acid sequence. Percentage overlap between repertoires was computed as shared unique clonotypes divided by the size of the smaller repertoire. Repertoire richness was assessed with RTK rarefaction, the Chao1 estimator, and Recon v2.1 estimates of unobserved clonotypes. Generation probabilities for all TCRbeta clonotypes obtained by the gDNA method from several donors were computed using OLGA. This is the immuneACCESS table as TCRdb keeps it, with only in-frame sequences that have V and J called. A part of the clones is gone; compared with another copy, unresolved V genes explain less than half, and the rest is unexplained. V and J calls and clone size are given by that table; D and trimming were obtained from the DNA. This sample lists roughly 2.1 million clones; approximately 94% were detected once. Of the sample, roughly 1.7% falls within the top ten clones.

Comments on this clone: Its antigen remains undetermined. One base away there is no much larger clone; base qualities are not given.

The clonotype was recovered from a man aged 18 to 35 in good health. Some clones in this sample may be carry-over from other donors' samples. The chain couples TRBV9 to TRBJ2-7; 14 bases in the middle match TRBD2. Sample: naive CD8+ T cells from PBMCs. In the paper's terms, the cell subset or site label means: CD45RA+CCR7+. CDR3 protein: CASSLAPTSGGGEQYF. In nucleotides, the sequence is TGTGCCAGCAGCCTCGCTCCGACTAGCGGGGGGGGCGAGCAGTACTTC.